Presented here are 8 T cell receptor beta chains from one specimen sequenced in a study of early T cells in non-severe SARS-CoV-2 infection. A single record per CDR3 protein comes from TCRdb applying MiXCR to the 5' RACE reads. The repertoire has about 120,000 distinct CDR3 sequences, around an eighth of them found once; the top ten carry 3.5% to 4%. The starting material was whole blood, obtained at baseline. The origin of the receptors is an adult who was a healthcare worker with PCR-confirmed SARS-CoV-2 infection or an uninfected control (not recorded which).

The rearrangement uses TRBV15 and TRBJ1-6; a possible D gene is TRBD1 (6 bases). The CDR3 sequence is 16 residues long. The V and J ends lost 4 bases and 2 bases respectively, with 12 bases between them. Germline values: CDR1 LNHNV, CDR2 YYDKDF (reference sequence). Written as DNA, the CDR3 is TGTGCCACCAGCAAGCGCGGGGGGCCCTATAATTCACCCCTCCACTTT. Translating gives CATSKRGGPYNSPLHF.

This clonotype was counted a few times. The J gene is TRBJ1-2, the V gene TRBV27; D possibly corresponds to TRBD1 (6 bases). This CDR3 contains 16 residues. Germline CDR1 MNHEY, CDR2 SMNVEV (reference sequence). Trimming stripped 8 bases from V and 0 bases from J, with 19 bases between. The CDR3 sequence is CASLRGGARANYGYTF. The CDR3 DNA reads TGTGCCAGCCTCCGCGGGGGGGCGAGGGCTAACTATGGCTACACCTTC.

This clonotype was found a few times. The chain uses TRBV29-1 and TRBJ2-6; no definite D call. Trimming cost V 6 bases and J 0 bases, with 6 bases left between them. The CDR3 is 13 residues long. CDR1 SQVTM and CDR2 ANQGSEA come from the germline V gene. The CDR3 DNA follows: TGCAGCGTGAGATTCTCTGGGGCCAACGTCCTGACTTTC. It encodes CSVRFSGANVLTF.

The gene calls are TRBV5-1 and TRBJ2-4; D might be TRBD1 (6 bases). CDR1 and CDR2 from the germline V gene are SGHRS and YFSETQ. The V end lost 4 bases, the J end lost 1 base, and 12 bases lay between the germline ends. The length of the CDR3 is 15 residues. The DNA for the CDR3 is TGCGCCAGCAGCATTACAGGGATGGCCAAAAACATTCAGTACTTC. Translated, it gives CASSITGMAKNIQYF.

This clonotype was seen repeatedly, ten times or more. This sequence joins TRBV12-3 or TRBV12-4 and TRBJ1-6; TRBD1 is a possible D gene (5 bases). The CDR3 consists of 14 residues. With 6 bases removed from V and 5 bases from J, the gap between germline ends came to 11 bases. CDR3 residues: CASSRQSNNSPLHF. For the CDR3, the DNA is TGTGCCAGCAGCCGACAGTCCAATAATTCACCCCTCCACTTT.

The V call is TRBV7-9, the J call TRBJ1-2; 7 bases agree with TRBD1. The CDR3 consists of 14 residues. Trimming took 4 bases from V and 3 from J; bases not matched to a gene: 5. Looked up from germline, CDR1 is SEHNR and CDR2 is FQNEAQ (reference sequence). The CDR3 DNA is TGTGCCAGCAGCTCACTCCAGGGGGACTATGGCTACACCTTC. Its translation: CASSSLQGDYGYTF.

The genes are TRBV13 and TRBJ2-7, with a tentative D call TRBD1 (6 bases). Germline CDR1 and CDR2: PRHDT and FYEKMQ (reference sequence). The CDR3 is made up of 14 amino acids. Trimming took off 5 bases at V and 5 bases at J, with 16 bases between the two ends. Here the CDR3 reads CASSTHQGSHEQYF. The CDR3 nucleotides are TGTGCCAGCAGCACCCATCAGGGGTCGCACGAGCAGTACTTC.

This clonotype has more than one count but fewer than ten. V is TRBV5-1 and J is TRBJ2-3, with TRBD1 as a possible D gene (6 bases). CDR3 length: 18 residues. Deletions cut 4 bases from V and 1 base from J, with 22 bases between. Germline V gives CDR1 SGHRS, CDR2 YFSETQ. The CDR3 nucleotides are TGCGCCAGCAGCCGTGGACAGTTAAGGGGGAAAGGCACAGATACGCAGTATTTT. Encoded protein: CASSRGQLRGKGTDTQYF.